The present T cell receptor beta chain was sequenced within a study of blood T cell repertoires in COVID-19. Per the study methods: Reference gene primer amplification gave estimated nucleated cell counts. Clones were sequenced by immunoSEQ multiplex PCR, and TCRdb holds only the in-frame ones, with some missing. Clonal size and the V and J genes are those of that table, whereas D and trimming came from the DNA. The table has some 67,000 clones, about nine tenths seen once. CDR1 and CDR2 from the germline V gene are SGHTA and FQGNSA. V shed 4 bases and J shed 3 bases, with 17 bases lying between them. The CDR3 runs 16 residues.

The TCR comes from a man aged 50-60 years with active COVID-19. The chain combines TRBV7-2 with TRBJ2-3; perhaps TRBD2 as D (6 bases). The source material was peripheral blood. The CDR3 nucleotides read TGTGCCAGCAGCTCCGAGACTAGTTTTTTAACAGATACGCAGTATTTT. Translating gives CASSSETSFLTDTQYF. Together with reference TRBV7-2 and TRBJ2-3, the CDR3 gives the full variable domain: GAGVSQSPSNKVTEKGKDVELRCDPISGHTALYWYRQSLGQGLEFLIYFQGNSAPDKSGLPSDRFSAERTGGSVSTLTIQRTQQEDSAVYLCASSSETSFLTDTQYFGPGTRLTVL.